This record covers a single TCR beta chain. As yet, its antigen is unknown. Sequencing used immunoSEQ multiplex PCR; TCRdb keeps in-frame clones, though not all of them. The table includes approximately 66,000 clones, more than 85% detected once. Exclusion of a patient followed from autoimmune disease history or systemic immunosuppression. The record originates from a study of OX40 agonist ivuxolimab in advanced cancers. Study details: Patients assigned to dose escalation were diagnosed with hepatocellular carcinoma, melanoma, renal cell or head and neck cancer.

Regarding the study as a whole: Nonresponders, in some cases, also had low normalized T-cell clonal expansion. The CD4+ and CD8+ T cells in the blood had expanded clonally by week 6 at 0.1 to 3.0 mg/kg.

Germline loops: CDR1 SGDLS, CDR2 YYNGEE. Trimming took 6 bases from V and 3 from J; bases not matched to a gene: 12. The CDR3 loop spans 18 amino acids. The specimen was CD4+ or CD8+ T cells sorted from blood, collected in a trial of the OX40 agonist ivuxolimab. This chain connects TRBV9 to TRBJ1-4; 12 bases agree with TRBD1. The TCR comes from an adult with an advanced solid tumor such as melanoma, head and neck, liver or kidney cancer. CDR3 protein: CASTPGTGGWGANEKLFF. The CDR3 DNA reads as TGTGCCAGCACCCCCGGGACAGGGGGCTGGGGGGCTAATGAAAAACTGTTTTTT.